The sequence of this TCR beta chain was determined in a study of control samples from healthy donors and cancer patients. Germline CDR1 is SGDLS and CDR2 is YYNGEE. This CDR3 spans 13 amino acids. The germline V and J ends were trimmed by 0 bases and 8 bases, with 11 bases remaining between them. Using immunoSEQ multiplex PCR, the repertoire was profiled, and TCRdb retains in-frame clones only, with some absent. This table holds 100,000 to 150,000 clones, 90% found once. This receptor was identified in a man aged 35-49 years in good health. The rearrangement joins TRBV9 to TRBJ1-2, with no clear D. Sequencing used blood. The CDR3 bases are TGTGCCAGCAGCGTAGAAGAAGGCGGGGGCTACACCTTC. Translating it yields CASSVEEGGGYTF.